This paragraph covers one T cell receptor beta chain sequence. This clone was found a few times. Its antigen target is currently unknown. No base qualities exist here, and no much larger clone lies one base off it. V trim: 5 bases; J trim: 8 bases; unmatched bases: 4. The CDR3 starts with the cysteine, ends with the phenylalanine, and has 14 residues. Kept here is only the CDR3 DNA, which spans 42 bases and is read in frame from base 1. Looking up the germline V gene (reference sequence) yields CDR1 SGHAT and CDR2 FQDESV. TCRbeta CDR3 regions were amplified from genomic DNA by means of the immunoSEQ Assay, a bias-controlled multiplex PCR. The published analysis was carried out like this. The number of nucleated cells in each sample was estimated from the amplification of reference gene primers within the assay. To quantify the absolute abundance of each unique TCRbeta CDR3 rearrangement, sequence reads were collapsed and filtered. For each sample, productive Simpson clonality was calculated as the square root of Simpson's diversity index over productive rearrangements. TCRdb provides this immuneACCESS table in a form limited to in-frame rearrangements. Some clones are lacking; in checked studies, under half of them reflect an unresolved V gene, and why the rest are absent is not known. V and J calls and clone size are given by that table; D and trimming were obtained from the DNA. This sample gives tens of thousands of clones in total; about 86% of them show up just once. The top ten hold 20% to 25% of the sample.

The sample is drawn from a study of blood T cell repertoires in COVID-19 (TCRdb year 2020). A note on the overall study: Samples from collaborators originated in the United States, Italy and Spain and spanned both the acute and convalescent phases of COVID-19. The repertoires were released in a freely available public database meant as a resource for research on the immune response to SARS-CoV-2. The prospective study material was composed of cDNA or gDNA derived from T cells, B-cell-depleted T cells, or PBMCs. The sample metadata nearly always contained a de-identified subject ID, COVID-19 status, age in years and sex. Samples came from the ongoing ImmuneRACE study (first 160 participants) plus 1,254 subjects from 6 global collaborators. Deeply sampled blood TCRbeta repertoires from subjects exposed to, actively infected with, or recovered from COVID-19 were included in the dataset. HLA class I and class II types, where available, came from metadata supplied by the sample provider rather than from assay-based typing.

Paper-wide results and their limitations: The quantity of clinical and demographic metadata differed by source and by participant and was supplied without curation.

One collaborating source in Seattle enrolled patients while the patients were actively infected and followed the patients over time throughout the course of disease. The collaborating institutions used their own protocols to collect whole blood in K2EDTA tubes. Collaborator samples were shipped for TCRbeta analysis as frozen whole blood, isolated PBMCs, or DNA extracted from either sample type. The sample was peripheral blood. Recombination joined TRBV11-1 with TRBJ2-1; a stretch of 12 junction bases matches TRBD2. The TCR originated in an elderly woman with COVID-19, enrolled during active disease. The DNA is as follows: TGTGCCAGCAGCAGGACTAGCGGGACTTATGAGCAGTTCTTC. The translation is CASSRTSGTYEQFF.